Following are 21 T cell receptor beta chains from one sample sequenced in a study of T cell clonality in common variable immunodeficiency. Clones were read by immunoSEQ multiplex PCR, and TCRdb kept only the in-frame ones, dropping some. This sample has some 39,000 clones, each found more than once. Source material: peripheral blood mononuclear cells. The receptors here all came from a person aged 18 to 69 in good health.

This clone showed up many times. The covered CDR3 bases are TGTGCCAGCTCACCCCCGGGACAGGGGGCGCAAAATACG. Residues: CASSPPGQGAQNT. The CDR3 as a whole reads CASSPPGQGAQNTQYF. The chain couples TRBV18 to TRBJ2-3, with 12 bases that match TRBD1. The read terminates 3 residues ahead of where the CDR3 ends, so the germline J gene completes it. V shed 3 bases, J shed 7 bases, and the junction held 8 bases outside the gene matches. This CDR3 region has 16 residues. Germline V CDR1 and CDR2: KGHSH, LQKENI.

This clone was recorded at least ten times. The CDR3 end falls 3 residues outside the read, so it is completed with the germline J gene. The rearrangement links TRBV29-1 to TRBJ2-1; 9 bases are shared with TRBD2. V lost 7 bases and J lost 0; bases outside the gene matches: 4. Germline V lookup: CDR1 SQVTM, CDR2 ANQGSEA. The CDR3 runs to 14 residues. The sequenced CDR3 bases are TGCAGCGCTCTTAGCGGGAGCTCCTACAATGAG. It codes for CSALSGSSYNE. The CDR3 reads in full as CSALSGSSYNEQFF.

This clone was found many times. Sequencing ends 3 residues short of the CDR3 end; the germline J gene provides the rest. Different DNA sequences within this sample yield the same CDR3. The chain has TRBV18 and TRBJ2-1, with D perhaps assigned TRBD1 or TRBD2 (5 bases each). V shed 3 bases and J shed 8 bases, with 8 bases lying between them. The CDR3 consists of 12 residues. The germline V gene has CDR1 KGHSH and CDR2 LQKENI. This CDR3 reads CASSPQGDEQFF. The sequenced CDR3 bases are TGTGCCAGCTCACCCCAGGGAGATGAG.

At least ten counts were recorded for this clone. The read finishes 3 residues shy of the CDR3 end, and the germline J gene is used to complete it. The rearrangement joins TRBV20-1 to TRBJ2-5, with D possibly being TRBD2 (5 bases). Germline CDR1 DFQATT, CDR2 SNEGSKA (reference sequence). Trimming took off 6 bases at V and 5 bases at J, with 22 bases between the two ends. The CDR3 runs to 15 residues. Partial CDR3 DNA: TGCAGTGCGTCCCCAGTCCTCGGGGAAGTCGAGACC. Translated: CSASPVLGEVET. The whole CDR3 protein reads CSASPVLGEVETQYF.

In this sample, this clone turned up many times. The missing CDR3 end, 3 residues past where the read stops, is filled in from the germline J gene. This sequence joins TRBV5-4 and TRBJ2-7; 9 positions agree with TRBD2. The germline V gene encodes CDR1 SGHNT and CDR2 YYREEE (reference sequence). Losses at the gene ends were 6 bases for V and 2 bases for J; bases not matched to a gene: 9. The CDR3 is 15 amino acids. The CDR3 DNA, read in part, is TGTGCCAGCACCCGGGGTGGCGGGGGGGCCTACGAG. Its protein is CASTRGGGGAYE. The CDR3 in its entirety is CASTRGGGGAYEQYF.

About this clone itself: The read ends 3 residues early relative to the CDR3; the germline J gene fills the gap. The chain joins TRBV7-6 to TRBJ1-5; 8 bases line up with TRBD1. V trimming: 5 bases; J trimming: 7 bases; junction bases outside the gene matches: 10. CDR3 length: 15 residues. Germline V gene lookup returns CDR1 SGHVS and CDR2 FNYEAQ. The sequenced CDR3 bases are TGTGCCAGCAGCCCTCTAGGACAGGGAGGCCAGCCC. Protein: CASSPLGQGGQP. The complete CDR3 reads CASSPLGQGGQPQHF.

The table lists this clone with many counts. The read ends 3 residues before the CDR3 terminus; that terminus is restored from the germline J gene. The chain combines TRBV7-8 with TRBJ2-1, with 11 bases matching TRBD2. CDR1 and CDR2 (germline): SGHVS, FQNEAQ. CDR3 length: 17 amino acids. Trimming at V came to 6 bases and at J to 2 bases, leaving 9 bases not matched to a gene. CDR3 region: CASRAGLAVSTYNEQFF. The sequenced CDR3 bases are TGTGCCAGCAGGGCGGGACTAGCGGTCTCTACCTACAATGAG. Together with reference TRBV7-8 and TRBJ2-1, the CDR3 gives the full variable domain: GAGVSQSPRYKVAKRGQDVALRCDPISGHVSLFWYQQALGQGPEFLTYFQNEAQLDKSGLPSDRFFAERPEGSVSTLKIQRTQQEDSAVYLCASRAGLAVSTYNEQFFGPGTRLTVL.

This clone was found a few times. The read is 3 residues too short to cover the CDR3 end, so that end is filled in from the germline J gene. V usage is TRBV20-1 and J usage is TRBJ2-5, with D perhaps matching TRBD2 (6 bases). Trimming shortened V by 6 bases and J by 4 bases, and 12 bases separated the two germline ends. CDR1 and CDR2 (germline): DFQATT, SNEGSKA (reference sequence). This CDR3 contains 12 residues. The CDR3 loop reads CSARPAGETQYF. Partial CDR3 DNA: TGCAGTGCCCGGCCAGCGGGAGAGACC.

This clone occurred many times. The CDR3 sequence is CASRTSGWPETQYF. The covered CDR3 bases are TGTGCCAGCAGGACAAGTGGGTGGCCAGAGACC. The chain uses TRBV2 and TRBJ2-5, with D unresolved. With the read ending 3 residues before the CDR3 end, the germline J gene is used to fill in that end. The germline CDR1 and CDR2 sequences are SNHLY and FYNNEI. The length of the CDR3 is 14 residues. Deletions cut 6 bases from V and 4 bases from J, with 15 bases between.

This clone was recorded many times. The read comes to an end 3 residues before the CDR3 does, leaving the germline J gene to fill in the end. V and J are TRBV20-1 and TRBJ1-6; 8 bases agree with TRBD1. The J segment lost 6 bases and the V segment lost 6 bases, leaving 13 bases of the junction unmatched. From germline, CDR1 is DFQATT and CDR2 SNEGSKA (reference sequence). The CDR3 has 16 residues. The CDR3 bases that were read are TGCAGTGCCAAACAGGACAGGGCGTCGCGTAATTCACCC. Protein: CSAKQDRASRNSP. The entire CDR3 protein is CSAKQDRASRNSPLHF.

This clone was recorded many times. The read ends 3 residues early relative to the CDR3; the germline J gene fills the gap. The chain employs TRBV19 and TRBJ1-5; no clear D gene. Trimming took off 10 bases at V and 1 base at J, with 5 bases between the two ends. The CDR3 sequence is 11 residues long. CDR1 and CDR2 from the germline V gene are LNHDA and SQIVND (reference sequence). Incomplete CDR3 DNA: TGTGCCACGGGGAGCAATCAGCCC. Its protein is CATGSNQP. From start to end, the CDR3 is CATGSNQPQHF.

This clone was recorded at least ten times. The missing CDR3 end, 3 residues past where the read stops, is filled in from the germline J gene. The chain carries TRBV5-1 and TRBJ2-1, with TRBD1 matching 8 bases. The CDR3 is 14 residues long. The germline gives CDR1 SGHRS, CDR2 YFSETQ. The junction had 4 bases not matched to a gene; V was cut back by 4 bases and J by 4 bases. The sequenced part of the CDR3 DNA is TGCGCCAGCAGCACCACAGGGGGATACAATGAG. It specifies CASSTTGGYNE. The whole CDR3 sequence reads CASSTTGGYNEQFF. Full variable domain (missing parts from reference TRBV5-1 and TRBJ2-1): KAGVTQTPRYLIKTRGQQVTLSCSPISGHRSVSWYQQTPGQGLQFLFEYFSETQRNKGNFPGRFSGRQFSNSRSEMNVSTLELGDSALYLCASSTTGGYNEQFFGPGTRLTVL.

This clone came up many times. The sequenced fragment ends 3 residues before the CDR3 boundary, so the rest is inferred from the germline J gene. The rearrangement uses TRBV20-1 and TRBJ1-2, with no clear D. Germline CDR1 reads DFQATT; CDR2 reads SNEGSKA (reference sequence). Trimming shortened V by 4 bases and J by 4 bases, and 19 bases separated the two germline ends. The CDR3 covers 15 residues. CDR3: CSAIPLATASYGYTF. The CDR3 bases that were read are TGCAGTGCTATCCCTCTAGCGACCGCATCCTATGGC.

The table lists this clone with many counts. The observed sequence ends 3 residues before the CDR3 terminus, with the missing tail filled in from the germline J gene. The chain employs TRBV5-1 and TRBJ2-7, with D tentatively TRBD2 (6 bases). Trimming took 4 bases from V and 2 from J, leaving 13 bases between them. CDR3 length: 14 residues. Per germline, CDR1 SGHRS and CDR2 YFSETQ. CDR3 DNA (partial): TGCGCCAGCAGCCTAAGCGGGCGTCCCTACGAG. Its protein is CASSLSGRPYE. The CDR3 as a whole reads CASSLSGRPYEQYF.

In this sample, this clone turned up a few times. The missing CDR3 end, 3 residues past where the read stops, is filled in from the germline J gene. This chain joins TRBV2 and TRBJ1-1, with unresolved D. Germline loops: CDR1 SNHLY, CDR2 FYNNEI. The CDR3 totals 11 residues. Trimming shortened V by 8 bases and J by 6 bases, and 10 bases separated the two germline ends. The CDR3 protein is CASRKAAEAFF. The DNA read from the CDR3 is TGTGCCAGCCGAAAGGCGGCTGAA.

This clone was recorded at least ten times. The read comes to an end 3 residues before the CDR3 does, leaving the germline J gene to fill in the end. V gene TRBV19 combines with J gene TRBJ2-1; 11 bases agree with TRBD2. V gave up 1 base and J gave up 4 bases; unmatched junction bases: 9. This CDR3 comprises 18 residues. The germline V gene encodes CDR1 LNHDA and CDR2 SQIVND (reference sequence). CDR3 DNA, as far as it was read: TGTGCCAGTAGTATAGTTTTAATACTAGCGGGAGTTTACAATGAG. Translated: CASSIVLILAGVYNE. The full CDR3 is CASSIVLILAGVYNEQFF.

This clone was counted ten times or more. The CDR3 extends 3 residues past the end of the read, so its final part is completed from the germline J gene. The chain couples TRBV13 to TRBJ2-3; 10 nucleotides line up with TRBD2. The V gene's germline CDR1 is PRHDT and CDR2 FYEKMQ (reference sequence). The junction had 2 bases not matched to a gene; V was cut back by 2 bases and J by 3 bases. This CDR3 spans 15 amino acids. Partial CDR3 DNA: TGTGCCAGCAGCTTAAGCGGGAGGGAAACAGATACG. As protein: CASSLSGRETDT. The CDR3 reads in full as CASSLSGRETDTQYF.

Many counts were recorded for this clone. The CDR3 end is not reached by the read, which stops 3 residues before it; the germline J gene fills it in. J is TRBJ2-2 and V is TRBV20-1; TRBD2 agrees at 8 bases. The junction had 9 bases not matched to a gene; V was cut back by 6 bases and J by 6 bases. The CDR3 sequence is 14 residues long. CDR1 DFQATT and CDR2 SNEGSKA come from the germline V gene (reference sequence). This chain's CDR3 is CSARHSGAAGELFF. Partial CDR3 DNA: TGCAGTGCCCGTCATAGCGGGGCAGCCGGGGAG.

This clone came up many times. The read ends 3 residues before the CDR3 terminus; that terminus is restored from the germline J gene. The chain combines TRBV29-1 with TRBJ1-2; 10 bases line up with TRBD1. This CDR3 region has 13 residues. CDR1 and CDR2 (germline): SQVTM, ANQGSEA. The part of the CDR3 DNA that was read is TGCAGCGTTGGACAGGGGGCGCCGATCGGC. It specifies CSVGQGAPIG. The complete CDR3 protein is CSVGQGAPIGYTF.

This clone was detected many times. The CDR3: CSARSGNYNEQFF. CDR3 bases read: TGCAGTGCTAGAAGCGGGAACTACAATGAG. The V and J genes are TRBV20-1 and TRBJ2-1; 7 bases match TRBD2. Read coverage stops 3 residues before the CDR3 terminus; the germline J gene supplies the remainder. Per the germline V gene, CDR1 is DFQATT and CDR2 is SNEGSKA (reference sequence). CDR3 length equals 13 residues. The trim removed 2 bases at V and 3 bases at J, leaving 1 base unmatched.

This clone showed up many times. The observed sequence ends 3 residues before the CDR3 terminus, with the missing tail filled in from the germline J gene. The chain recombines TRBV10-3 with TRBJ2-7; 13 bases match TRBD2. This CDR3 spans 15 amino acids. Unmatched junction bases numbered 5, after V lost 7 bases and J lost 2 bases. CDR1 and CDR2 (germline): ENHRY, SYGVKD. The CDR3 sequence is CAIKPGTSGAYEQYF. CDR3 DNA (partial): TGTGCCATCAAACCCGGGACTAGCGGGGCCTACGAG.